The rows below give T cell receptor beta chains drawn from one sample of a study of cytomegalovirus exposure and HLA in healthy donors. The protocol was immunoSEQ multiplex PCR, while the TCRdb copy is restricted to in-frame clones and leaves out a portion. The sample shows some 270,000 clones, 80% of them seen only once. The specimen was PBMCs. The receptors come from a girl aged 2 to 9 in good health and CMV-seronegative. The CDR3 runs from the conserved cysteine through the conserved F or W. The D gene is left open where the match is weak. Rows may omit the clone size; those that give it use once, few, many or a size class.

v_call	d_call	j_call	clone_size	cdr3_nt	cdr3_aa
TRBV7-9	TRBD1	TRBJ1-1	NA	TGTGCCAGCAGCTTAGGGACAGGGGCTGCTGAAGCTTTCTTT	CASSLGTGAAEAFF
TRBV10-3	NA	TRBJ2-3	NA	TGTGCCATCAGTGGACCGGGGGAAGGGGGGGCACACACAGATACGCAGTATTTT	CAISGPGEGGAHTDTQYF
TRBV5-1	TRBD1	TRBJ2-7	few	TGCGCCAGCGGAAAGGGGGCGCCCCTCTACGAGCAGTACTTC	CASGKGAPLYEQYF
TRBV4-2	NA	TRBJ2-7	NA	TGTGCCAGCAGCCAACTGCAGGGCACCTACGAGCAGTACTTC	CASSQLQGTYEQYF
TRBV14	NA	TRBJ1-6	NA	TGTGCCAGCAGCCATGCGACCCGGGGGAGCTCCTATAATTCACCCCTCCACTTT	CASSHATRGSSYNSPLHF
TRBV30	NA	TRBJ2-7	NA	TGTGCCTGGAGTTGGGGAGACTCCTACGAGCAGTACTTC	CAWSWGDSYEQYF
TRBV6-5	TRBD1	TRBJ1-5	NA	TGTGCCACCTCGGACAGGGGTGGAAATCAGCCCCAGCATTTT	CATSDRGGNQPQHF
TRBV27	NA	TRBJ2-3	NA	TGTGCCAGCAGTTATAGCGGCTTGGTTACAGATACGCAGTATTTT	CASSYSGLVTDTQYF
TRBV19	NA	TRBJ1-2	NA	TGTGCCAGTAGTAGTAGCCCAGACGTCTATGGCTACACCTTC	CASSSSPDVYGYTF
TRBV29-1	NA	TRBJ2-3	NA	TGCAGCCCGACGGCGGTCTCCTCAGATAGCACAGATACGCAGTATTTT	CSPTAVSSDSTDTQYF
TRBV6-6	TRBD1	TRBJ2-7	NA	TGTGCCAGCAGTTACCGCCAGGGGGCGGACTACGAGCAGTACTTC	CASSYRQGADYEQYF
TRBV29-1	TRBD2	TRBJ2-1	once	TGCAGCGTTGGACCACCGGGGGCTAGCGGGGGGGCCCATGAGCAGTTCTTC	CSVGPPGASGGAHEQFF
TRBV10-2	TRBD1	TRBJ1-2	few	TGCGCCAGCAGTGATTGGGACAGGGGGCTTTATGGCTACACCTTC	CASSDWDRGLYGYTF
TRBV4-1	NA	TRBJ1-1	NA	TGCGCCAGCAGCCAACTGAGTAACACTGAAGCTTTCTTT	CASSQLSNTEAFF
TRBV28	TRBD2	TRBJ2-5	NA	TGTGCCAGCAGTGACACGGGGGGTCGGAAGACCCAGTACTTC	CASSDTGGRKTQYF
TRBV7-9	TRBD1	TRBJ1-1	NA	TGTGCCAGCAGCCCGGGACAGGCCACGGCTTTCTTT	CASSPGQATAFF
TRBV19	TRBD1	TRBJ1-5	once	TGTGCCAGTAGTTCAAACAGGGGGTGGAATCAGCCCCAGCATTTT	CASSSNRGWNQPQHF
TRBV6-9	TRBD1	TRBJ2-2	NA	TGTGCCAGCAGTTATCCTAGGACAGGGGCGGACACCGGGGAGCTGTTTTTT	CASSYPRTGADTGELFF
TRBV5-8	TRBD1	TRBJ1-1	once	TGTGCCAGCCGGGACAGGGGGATGGCTTTCTTT	CASRDRGMAFF
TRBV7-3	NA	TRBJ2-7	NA	TGTGCCAGCAGCCTAGGAGGGGCGCGAGACCACGAGCAGTACTTC	CASSLGGARDHEQYF
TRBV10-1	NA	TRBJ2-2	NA	TGCGCCAGCAGTGAGGGAGGGAACACCGGGGAGCTGTTTTTT	CASSEGGNTGELFF
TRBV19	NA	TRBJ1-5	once	TGTGCCAGTAGTCTCTCCGCGGGGGGGAATCAGCCCCAGCATTTT	CASSLSAGGNQPQHF
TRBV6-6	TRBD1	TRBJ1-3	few	TGTGCCAGCAGTCACGGACAGGGTCTCAGGGGAAACACCATATATTTT	CASSHGQGLRGNTIYF
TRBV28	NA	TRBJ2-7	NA	TGTGCCAGCAGCCAACTAGCCTACGAGCAGTACTTC	CASSQLAYEQYF
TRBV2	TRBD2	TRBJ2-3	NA	TGTGCCAGTGCTGGTCTAGCGGGAGGGCCGGGGGTAGATACGCAGTATTTT	CASAGLAGGPGVDTQYF
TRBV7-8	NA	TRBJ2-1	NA	TGTGCCAGCAGCTTAAGGGGGGGGTCCTACAATGAGCAGTTCTTC	CASSLRGGSYNEQFF
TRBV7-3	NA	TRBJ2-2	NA	TGTGCCAGCAGCTTCTCCACCGGGGAGCTGTTTTTT	CASSFSTGELFF
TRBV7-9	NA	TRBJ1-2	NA	TGTGCCAGCAGCTTAGAAACAGGGTCCTATGGCTACACCTTC	CASSLETGSYGYTF
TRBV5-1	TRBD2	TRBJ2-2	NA	TGCGCCAGCAGCCCCATCGGGAGGGGGTTCGGCGGGGAGCTGTTTTTT	CASSPIGRGFGGELFF
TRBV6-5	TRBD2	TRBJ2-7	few	TGTGCCAGCAGTTTCCAAAGCGGGAGTGTCTACGAGCAGTACTTC	CASSFQSGSVYEQYF
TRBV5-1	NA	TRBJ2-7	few	TGCGCCAGCAGCGTCGAGCTCTCCTACGAGCAGTACTTC	CASSVELSYEQYF
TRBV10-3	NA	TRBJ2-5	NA	TGTGCCATCAGTGCAGGGCTCGAAGAGACCCAGTACTTC	CAISAGLEETQYF
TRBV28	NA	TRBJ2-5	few	TGTGCCAGCAGTATAAAAGAGACCCAGTACTTC	CASSIKETQYF
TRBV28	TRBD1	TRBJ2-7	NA	TGTGCCAGCAGCCTCGACAGGGGGCTCTACGAGCAGTACTTC	CASSLDRGLYEQYF
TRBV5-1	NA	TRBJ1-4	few	TGCGCCAGCAGCTTGGTTCGAGTAAAAGAACTGTTTTTT	CASSLVRVKELFF
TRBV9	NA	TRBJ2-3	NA	TGTGCCAGCAGCGTAGGAGGGAGCGGAGATACGCAGTATTTT	CASSVGGSGDTQYF
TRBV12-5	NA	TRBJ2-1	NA	TGTGCTAGTGGTTTGGGGTCCTACTTGTACAATGAGCAGTTCTTC	CASGLGSYLYNEQFF
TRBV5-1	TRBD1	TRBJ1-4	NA	TGCGCCAGCAGCTCGCAGGGGGCGGAGGATGAAAAACTGTTTTTT	CASSSQGAEDEKLFF
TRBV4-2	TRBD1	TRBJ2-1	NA	TGTGCCAGCAGCCTCGGGACAGGGTCCTACAATGAGCAGTTCTTC	CASSLGTGSYNEQFF
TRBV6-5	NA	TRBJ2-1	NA	TGTGCCAGCGGAACCGGGTCGTACAATGAGCAGTTCTTC	CASGTGSYNEQFF
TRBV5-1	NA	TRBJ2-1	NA	TGCGCCAGCAGCTTGAATTCGGGGCAGGGGTACAATGAGCAGTTCTTC	CASSLNSGQGYNEQFF
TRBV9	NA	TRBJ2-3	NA	TGTGCCAGCAGCTATTGGGGGGTTCCCACAGATACGCAGTATTTT	CASSYWGVPTDTQYF
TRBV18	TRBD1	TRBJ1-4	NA	TGTGCCAGCTCACTTACAGGGGGTACGAAGTGTTGTGAAAAACTGTTTTTT	CASSLTGGTKCCEKLFF
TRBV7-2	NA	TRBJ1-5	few	TGTGCCAGCAGCTTAGGCCAGATCTCCAGTCAGCCCCAGCATTTT	CASSLGQISSQPQHF
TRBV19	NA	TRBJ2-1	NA	TGTGCCAAAGGGACACGGGACTACAATGAGCAGTTCTTC	CAKGTRDYNEQFF
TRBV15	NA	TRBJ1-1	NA	TGTGCCACCAGCAGAGAAGCTGTGAGGGAAGCTTTCTTT	CATSREAVREAFF
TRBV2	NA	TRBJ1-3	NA	TGTGCCAGCTGGCGGGGACCTGGACTTAGAAACACCATATATTTT	CASWRGPGLRNTIYF
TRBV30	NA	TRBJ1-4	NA	TGTGCCTGGAGCCCCGCAGGGTTTGAACTGTTTTTT	CAWSPAGFELFF
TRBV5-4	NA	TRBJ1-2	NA	TGTGCCAGCAGCTTGGCCGGCGGGGGGGCCTATGGCTACACCTTC	CASSLAGGGAYGYTF
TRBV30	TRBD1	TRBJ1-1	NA	TGTGCCTGGGGGACAGGGATTTACACTGAAGCTTTCTTT	CAWGTGIYTEAFF
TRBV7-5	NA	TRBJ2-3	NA	TGTGTCAGACCTACGTTGAGGACAGCGGGGACTTTTTCTAGCACAGATACGCAGTATTTT	CVRPTLRTAGTFSSTDTQYF
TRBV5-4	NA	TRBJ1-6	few	TGTGCCAGCAGCTTTGGTCCCAAAGCGAGTTCACCCCTCCACTTT	CASSFGPKASSPLHF